The present T cell receptor beta chain was sequenced within a study of cytomegalovirus exposure and HLA in healthy donors. Trimming pared 1 base from V and 6 bases from J, leaving 9 bases between. This CDR3 region has 13 residues. Germline CDR1 LNHNV, CDR2 YYDKDF (reference sequence). A remark on this clone: The antigen is unknown.

Broader study findings: A later analysis found common viral pathogens apparently linked to several of the most significant clusters. TCR beta chains numbering 164 were designated cytomegalovirus-associated. V- and J-gene trimming of TCR beta was linked (in a later analysis) to a missense DCLRE1C variant.

Use of 60 Vbeta and 13 Jbeta primers characterized the PCR. How the authors handled the data: Later analysis identified tens of millions of unique TCR beta chains, about 12 million shared. Repertoires were generated with immunoSEQ multiplex PCR, while TCRdb's copy carries only in-frame clones and drops some. The D gene and trimming were derived from the DNA, and the V and J assignments and clone size from that table. The sample comprises some 110,000 clones, about 79% of which are singletons, and roughly 6% rests with the top ten. This TCR was recovered from a man in his sixties in good health and CMV-seropositive. Material: PBMCs. The V and J genes are TRBV15 and TRBJ1-2; no definite D call. The CDR3 bases are TGTGCCACCAGCAGAGCCCGGGAAGATGGCTACACCTTC. This sequence encodes CATSRAREDGYTF.